This T cell receptor (beta chain) was observed in a study of T cell responses to AZD1222 COVID-19 vaccine. Sequenced by immunoSEQ multiplex PCR; TCRdb stores in-frame clones only, minus some. This sample has 100,000 to 150,000 clones, with 80% to 90% found just once. In regard to this clone: What it binds is unknown.

Study-level points and caveats: Spike-spanning, vaccine-associated CD4 TCRs were dominant at 160-218 and 743-854. No day 14 peak samples; only post-peak repertoires were characterized. The study found Spike-specific TCR breadth and depth rose after two AZD1222 doses. The donors showed a predominance of white British ancestry and of females, with possible underestimation of clonal diversity.

This sequence originates from an adult in good health. The sequencing here drew on peripheral blood, taken on day 0 of AZD1222 vaccination.

As DNA, the CDR3 is TGTGCCAGCAGCCAAAGTCACGGGAATAAGGAAGGCTACACCTTC. This codes for CASSQSHGNKEGYTF. The J gene is TRBJ1-2, the V gene TRBV3-1 (or the pseudogene TRBV3-2); no reliable D call. Germline V lookup: CDR1 LGHDT, CDR2 YNNKEL (reference sequence). With 2 bases removed from V and 8 bases from J, the gap between germline ends came to 18 bases. There are 15 residues in the CDR3.